This T cell receptor beta chain was recovered during a study of shared clonotypes between healthy human individuals. Background on the study: Contributing individuals were a couple of females and three males aged 18 to 49.

This clone showed up just a few times. Participating donors were healthy, HIV-negative adults free of recent acute infections or vaccinations. Genomic DNA, for the unsorted samples, came from about 90 million PBMCs. In the study's own analysis: ImmunoSEQ output held junction-only sequences without quality scores, so filtering differed. Clones were sequenced by immunoSEQ multiplex PCR, and TCRdb holds only the in-frame ones, with some missing. V and J calls plus clone size are reproduced from that table; the DNA served to infer D and trimming. This table holds roughly 450,000 clones, about four fifths found once. The CDR3 runs to 14 residues. The germline gives CDR1 MNHNS, CDR2 SASEGT. J was trimmed by 4 bases and V by 11 bases; bases with no gene match: 8.

Specimen: PBMCs. The origin of this receptor is a woman between 40 and 55 years old in good health. Some clones in this sample may be carry-over from other donors' samples. This sequence joins TRBV6-1 and TRBJ2-2, with 9 bases identical to TRBD2. The CDR3 nucleotides read TGTGCCGCAAGGCTAGCGGGGTCCACCGGGGAGCTGTTTTTT. This sequence encodes CAARLAGSTGELFF.